The rows below give T cell receptor beta chains drawn from one sample of a study of cytomegalovirus exposure and HLA in healthy donors. Sequenced by immunoSEQ multiplex PCR; TCRdb stores in-frame clones only, minus some. The repertoire includes 70,000 or so clones, roughly 90% of them detected once, and 1.5% to 2% sits in the top ten. Sequences were obtained from PBMCs. These receptors originate from a woman in her thirties in good health and CMV-seronegative. The CDR3 runs from the conserved cysteine through the conserved F or W. A D gene is named only where the DNA matches it firmly. Where a row states a size, it is once, few, many or the class of an expanded clone; other rows omit it.

J gene: TRBJ2-7
clone size: few
D gene: TRBD1
V gene: TRBV4-3
CDR3 protein: CASSHGDRGSGEQYF
CDR3 DNA: TGCGCCAGCAGCCATGGGGACAGGGGCTCGGGAGAGCAGTACTTC

J gene: TRBJ1-1
clone size: -
D gene: TRBD1
V gene: TRBV20-1
CDR3 protein: CSASNRGEAFF
CDR3 DNA: TGCAGTGCTAGCAACAGGGGTGAAGCTTTCTTT

J gene: TRBJ2-7
clone size: -
D gene: TRBD2
V gene: TRBV7-3
CDR3 protein: CASSPQGGAYEQYF
CDR3 DNA: TGTGCCAGCAGCCCTCAGGGAGGGGCCTACGAGCAGTACTTC

J gene: TRBJ1-1
clone size: few
D gene: -
V gene: TRBV4-3
CDR3 protein: CASSQDALGGGIAFF
CDR3 DNA: TGCGCCAGCAGCCAAGATGCGCTGGGGGGTGGGATAGCTTTCTTT

J gene: TRBJ1-4
clone size: -
D gene: -
V gene: TRBV5-1
CDR3 protein: CASSLGQRNEKLFF
CDR3 DNA: TGCGCCAGCAGCTTGGGGCAGAGGAATGAAAAACTGTTTTTT

J gene: TRBJ1-1
clone size: once
D gene: -
V gene: TRBV7-3
CDR3 protein: CASSLTAGNTEAFF
CDR3 DNA: TGTGCCAGCAGCTTAACGGCAGGAAACACTGAAGCTTTCTTT

J gene: TRBJ2-1
clone size: -
D gene: -
V gene: TRBV7-6
CDR3 protein: CASSPQRYNEQFF
CDR3 DNA: TGTGCCAGCAGCCCACAGAGATACAATGAGCAGTTCTTC

J gene: TRBJ1-5
clone size: once
D gene: -
V gene: TRBV6-4
CDR3 protein: CASSDFPTGTDQPQHF
CDR3 DNA: TGTGCCAGCAGTGACTTCCCCACAGGGACCGATCAGCCCCAGCATTTT

J gene: TRBJ1-4
clone size: few
D gene: -
V gene: TRBV5-5
CDR3 protein: CASSLTSTNEKLFF
CDR3 DNA: TGTGCCAGCAGCCTGACTTCAACTAATGAAAAACTGTTTTTT

J gene: TRBJ2-1
clone size: -
D gene: TRBD2
V gene: TRBV7-9
CDR3 protein: CASSLYLAENEQFF
CDR3 DNA: TGTGCCAGCAGCTTATACCTAGCGGAGAATGAGCAGTTCTTC

J gene: TRBJ2-7
clone size: -
D gene: -
V gene: TRBV27
CDR3 protein: CASKKAQDRSYEQYF
CDR3 DNA: TGTGCCAGCAAAAAGGCTCAGGACAGATCCTACGAGCAGTACTTC

J gene: TRBJ2-1
clone size: -
D gene: TRBD2
V gene: TRBV5-1
CDR3 protein: CASSSISGRANNEQFF
CDR3 DNA: TGCGCCAGCAGCTCAATTAGCGGGAGAGCGAACAATGAGCAGTTCTTC

J gene: TRBJ2-7
clone size: -
D gene: -
V gene: TRBV11-2
CDR3 protein: CASSLTGLSSYEQYF
CDR3 DNA: TGTGCCAGCAGCTTGACAGGCCTTAGCTCCTACGAGCAGTACTTC

J gene: TRBJ2-1
clone size: once
D gene: -
V gene: TRBV5-1
CDR3 protein: CASSPVARGVYNEQFF
CDR3 DNA: TGCGCCAGCAGCCCTGTCGCCCGAGGCGTCTACAATGAGCAGTTCTTC